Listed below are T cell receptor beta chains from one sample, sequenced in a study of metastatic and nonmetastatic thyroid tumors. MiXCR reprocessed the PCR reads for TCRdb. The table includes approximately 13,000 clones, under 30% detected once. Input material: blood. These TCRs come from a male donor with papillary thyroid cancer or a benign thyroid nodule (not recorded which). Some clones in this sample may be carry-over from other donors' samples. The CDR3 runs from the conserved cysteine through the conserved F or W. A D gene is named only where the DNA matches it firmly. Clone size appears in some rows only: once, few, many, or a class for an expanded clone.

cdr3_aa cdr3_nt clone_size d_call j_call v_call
CSASFQAGEGDTQYF TGCAGTGCTAGTTTTCAGGCAGGGGAAGGGGATACGCAGTATTTT few NA TRBJ2-3 TRBV20-1
CASSPGQGDEQYF TGCGCCAGCAGCCCCGGACAGGGGGACGAGCAGTACTTC many TRBD1 TRBJ2-7 TRBV5-1
CASSLTGTPAHTEAFF TGTGCCAGCAGCTTAACCGGGACACCGGCCCACACTGAAGCTTTCTTT NA NA TRBJ1-1 TRBV7-3
CASSPGQGASPLHF TGTGCCAGCAGCCCCGGACAGGGCGCTTCACCCCTCCACTTT NA TRBD1 TRBJ1-6 TRBV7-9
CATRSGTGEADTQYF TGTGCCACCAGATCCGGGACAGGGGAGGCAGATACGCAGTATTTT NA TRBD1 TRBJ2-3 TRBV15
CASSGPGLASYEQYF TGTGCCAGCAGTGGTCCGGGACTAGCTTCCTACGAGCAGTACTTC NA TRBD2 TRBJ2-7 TRBV25-1
CSARKDEKLFF TGCAGTGCTAGAAAGGATGAAAAACTGTTTTTT many NA TRBJ1-4 TRBV20-1
CASSLATVLSNTGELFF TGCGCCAGCAGCTTGGCGACAGTACTATCGAACACCGGGGAGCTGTTTTTT many NA TRBJ2-2 TRBV5-1
CASSEWVRDEQFF TGTGCCAGCAGTGAGTGGGTAAGAGATGAGCAGTTCTTC few NA TRBJ2-1 TRBV6-1
CASRGLAQPGELFF TGTGCCAGCAGGGGCTTAGCGCAGCCCGGGGAGCTGTTTTTT few NA TRBJ2-2 TRBV2
CASSFLGQAYNEQFF TGCGCCAGCAGCTTTCTAGGACAGGCATACAATGAGCAGTTCTTC NA TRBD1 TRBJ2-1 TRBV5-1
CASSQLRTGLRGETQYF TGTGCCAGCAGTCAATTACGGACAGGGCTGAGGGGAGAGACCCAGTACTTC medium-sized TRBD1 TRBJ2-5 TRBV6-1
CASSLWARSYNEQFF TGTGCCAGCAGTTTATGGGCCCGATCCTACAATGAGCAGTTCTTC NA NA TRBJ2-1 TRBV27